This T cell receptor (beta chain) was captured by sequencing in a study of human T cells and chemical hapten exposure. In its sample, this clonotype was seen a few times. This CDR3 has 15 amino acids. The V end was cut by 4 bases, the J end by 1 base, with 14 bases between. The time point was: pre-sensitization, week 0. Treatment: therapeutic diphenylcyclopropenone sensitization with weekly scalp DPC. MiXCR was run by TCRdb on the RACE reads, yielding one entry per CDR3 protein. The repertoire includes 150,000 to 200,000 distinct CDR3 sequences, almost 30% of them detected once, and less than 3.5% sits in the top ten.

Sample: whole blood, taken in connection with sensitization to the hapten diphenylcyclopropenone (DPC). The chain uses TRBV12-3 or TRBV12-4 and TRBJ2-7; tentatively, D is TRBD2 (6 bases). The receptor comes from a woman between 25 and 40 years old with alopecia areata. Some clones in this sample may be carry-over from other donors' samples. DNA of the CDR3: TGTGCCAGCAGTTGGGGTCAGGGAGGATCCTACGAGCAGTACTTC. Its protein product is CASSWGQGGSYEQYF.